This T cell receptor (beta chain) was sequenced during a study of blood T cell repertoires in COVID-19. Study context: Specimens from acute and convalescent COVID-19 originated in the United States, Italy and Spain.

With regard to this clone: The same CDR3 arises from other DNA sequences in this sample as well.

In the authors' methods: Estimates of nucleated cell counts were drawn from the amplification of reference gene primers. The table came from immunoSEQ multiplex PCR; TCRdb's copy has only in-frame clones and leaves some out. The V and J calls and the clone size are those of that table, but D and trimming were determined from the DNA. This sample has around 320,000 clones, with 87% found just once. CDR1 and CDR2 from the germline V gene are MDHEN and SYDVKM. The CDR3 has 15 amino acids. V was clipped by 1 base and J by 5 bases; unmatched bases: 4. The sequencing sample was made of peripheral blood. This receptor was identified in a man younger than 35 with active or convalescent COVID-19. V and J are TRBV28 and TRBJ1-2; 10 nucleotides agree with TRBD1. The CDR3 reads CASSLLGTGVYGYTF. In DNA form, the CDR3 reads TGTGCCAGCAGTTTATTGGGGACAGGGGTTTATGGCTACACCTTC.